A single sample gave rise to the 8 T cell receptor beta chains below, sequenced in a study of response to subunit inactivated influenza vaccine. TCRdb passed the RT-PCR reads through MiXCR, listing each CDR3 protein once. The table shows 530,000 or so distinct CDR3 sequences, with about 25% occurring only once. The starting material was CD4+ T cells sorted from PBMCs, obtained about 5 days after vaccination. Receptors originate from a man aged 50 to 60 who received an inactivated influenza vaccine.

The chain carries TRBV7-9 and TRBJ2-5; 7 bases align to TRBD2. Unmatched junction bases numbered 11, after V lost 2 bases and J lost 2 bases. CDR1 is SEHNR and CDR2 is FQNEAQ in the germline V gene (reference sequence). The CDR3 loop spans 17 amino acids. The CDR3: CASSLLGGGEKQETQYF. CDR3 sequence (DNA): TGTGCCAGCAGCTTACTTGGCGGGGGTGAGAAACAAGAGACCCAGTACTTC.

V is TRBV9 and J is TRBJ2-5, with D perhaps being TRBD1 or TRBD2 (6 bases each). The ends were cut back, 6 bases at V and 5 bases at J, with 17 bases in the middle. CDR1 and CDR2 (germline): SGDLS, YYNGEE. The CDR3 is 14 amino acids. The CDR3 loop is CASNALGGRETQYF. As DNA, the CDR3 is TGTGCCAGCAACGCCCTCGGGGGCAGGGAGACCCAGTACTTC.

The CDR3 nucleotides are TGTGCCAGCAGAAGTGAGCTCTCCTACGAGCAGTACTTC. Its protein product is CASRSELSYEQYF. The chain has TRBV27 and TRBJ2-7; D remains ambiguous. CDR3 length: 13 amino acids. CDR1 is MNHEY, CDR2 SMNVEV, per germline (reference sequence). Trimming removed 6 bases from V and 0 bases from J, with 9 bases in between.

CDR3 residues: CASRVQGARINTGELFF. The CDR3 coding sequence is TGTGCCAGCAGAGTACAGGGGGCGCGTATCAACACCGGGGAGCTGTTTTTT. This chain uses TRBV27 with TRBJ2-2; TRBD1 matches at 9 bases. Germline assignment: CDR1 MNHEY and CDR2 SMNVEV (reference sequence). V gave up 6 bases and J gave up 2 bases; unmatched junction bases: 10. The CDR3 is 17 amino acids.

The J gene is TRBJ2-1, the V gene TRBV12-3 or TRBV12-4; 9 bases map to TRBD1. The CDR3 loop spans 16 amino acids. J was trimmed by 5 bases and V by 3 bases; bases with no gene match: 8. CDR3 nucleotides: TGTGCCAGCAGTTTTAATACAGGGGGCGTTCACAATGAGCAGTTCTTC. Translation gives CASSFNTGGVHNEQFF.

The chain is built from TRBV7-2 and TRBJ2-5; TRBD1 aligns across 9 bases. V dropped 3 bases and J dropped 4; count of bases not matched to a gene: 12. The CDR3 has 17 residues. Looked up from germline, CDR1 is SGHTA and CDR2 is FQGNSA. CDR3 sequence (DNA): TGTGCCAGCAGCTTCAACCGACTGACAGGGGGGGGAGAGACCCAGTACTTC. Translated, it gives CASSFNRLTGGGETQYF. The whole variable domain, filled in from reference TRBV7-2 and TRBJ2-5, reads GAGVSQSPSNKVTEKGKDVELRCDPISGHTALYWYRQSLGQGLEFLIYFQGNSAPDKSGLPSDRFSAERTGGSVSTLTIQRTQQEDSAVYLCASSFNRLTGGGETQYFGPGTRLLVL.

The gene calls are TRBV4-1 and TRBJ2-2; 7 positions agree with TRBD2. With 5 bases clipped from V and 6 bases from J, the junction kept 12 bases outside the gene matches. The germline V gene encodes CDR1 MGHRA and CDR2 YSYEKL. This CDR3 comprises 16 residues. The CDR3 protein is CASSKGPGGRPGELFF. The CDR3 bases are TGCGCCAGCAGCAAAGGACCGGGAGGAAGACCCGGGGAGCTGTTTTTT.

Only a few counts were recorded for this clonotype. The chain is built from TRBV7-2 and TRBJ2-5; TRBD2 might be the D (5 bases). This CDR3 is 14 amino acids long. Trimming pared 1 base from V and 4 bases from J, leaving 10 bases between. The germline V gene encodes CDR1 SGHTA and CDR2 FQGNSA. This CDR3 reads CASSLGRWGETQYF. The CDR3 bases are TGTGCCAGCAGCTTAGGGAGGTGGGGAGAGACCCAGTACTTC.